This TCR beta chain was documented in a study of Graves' ophthalmopathy and Graves' hyperthyroidism. Findings and limits, study-wide: Using a 13-signature model, the authors split ophthalmopathy from stable hyperthyroidism, with approximately 88% sensitivity and 80% to 84% specificity.

Investigators amplified TCR beta CDR3 regions from RNA transcripts. The workflow started with a first-round RT-PCR run with HTBI primers and then moved on to a second-round multiplex PCR. One entry per CDR3 protein, called by TCRdb with MiXCR from the multiplex PCR reads. The sample records 660,000 or so distinct CDR3 sequences, about 38% being singletons. CDR1 is MGHRA and CDR2 is YSYEKL in the germline V gene. The CDR3 extends over 8 residues, inclusive of both ends. In donors with ophthalmopathy, activity was moderate-to-severe, with CAS ≥3, NOSPECS ≥4 and duration under 3 months. This clonotype has a single count. Its target is not known. Because it lacks the conserved phenylalanine or tryptophan at the end, this CDR3 is likely a read error. The limits of the CDR3 on the DNA are not certain, so only TCRdb's listed CDR3 is given.

The source material was peripheral blood. The clonotype originates from an adult man with Graves' ophthalmopathy. The chain joins TRBV4-1 to TRBJ2-6. The CDR3 sequence: CASSDVSS.